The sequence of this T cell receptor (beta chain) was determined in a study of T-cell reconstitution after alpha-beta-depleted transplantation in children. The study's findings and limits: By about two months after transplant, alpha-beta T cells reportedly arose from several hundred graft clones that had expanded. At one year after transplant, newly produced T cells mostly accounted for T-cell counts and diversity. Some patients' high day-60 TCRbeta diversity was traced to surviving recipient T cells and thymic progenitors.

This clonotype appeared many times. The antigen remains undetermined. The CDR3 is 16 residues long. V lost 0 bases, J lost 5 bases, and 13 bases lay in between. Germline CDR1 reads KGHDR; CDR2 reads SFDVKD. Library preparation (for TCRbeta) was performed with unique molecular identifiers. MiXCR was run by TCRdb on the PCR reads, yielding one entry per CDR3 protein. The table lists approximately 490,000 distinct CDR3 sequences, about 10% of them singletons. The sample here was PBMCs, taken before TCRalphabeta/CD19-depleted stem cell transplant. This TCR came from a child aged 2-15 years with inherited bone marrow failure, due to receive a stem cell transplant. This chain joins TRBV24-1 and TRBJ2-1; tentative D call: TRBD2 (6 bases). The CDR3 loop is CATSDLTGDWNNEQFF. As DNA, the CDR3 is TGTGCCACCAGTGATTTGACGGGGGATTGGAACAATGAGCAGTTCTTC.